This T cell receptor (beta chain) was profiled in a study of T cell changes during pregnancy in multiple sclerosis. CDR3 size: 16 residues. Germline V gene lookup returns CDR1 MRHNA and CDR2 SNTAGT. V gave up 0 bases and J gave up 5 bases; unmatched junction bases: 0. Method: immunoSEQ multiplex PCR; TCRdb's copy keeps in-frame clones and lacks some. The sample gives about 59,000 clones, over 90% of which show up once; more than 2% is in the top ten. This clone was seen a single time. The input for sequencing was CD8+ T cells from peripheral blood mononuclear cells, taken in the third trimester of pregnancy. The V gene is TRBV6-4, the J gene TRBJ2-2; 13 positions agree with TRBD2. The receptor was derived from a female donor with multiple sclerosis, enrolled in a pregnancy study. The CDR3 DNA sequence: TGTGCCAGCAGTGACTCGGGACTAGCGGGAACCGGGGAGCTGTTTTTT. Its protein is CASSDSGLAGTGELFF.